What follows are 2 T cell receptor beta chains derived from one specimen sequenced in a study of blood T cell repertoires in COVID-19. TCRdb's table, derived via immunoSEQ multiplex PCR, lists solely in-frame clones and lacks some. The sample has some 150,000 clones, just under 85% seen once; the top ten hold roughly 8%. The sequencing sample was made of peripheral blood. Every receptor here comes from a man aged 35-49 years who had recovered from COVID-19.

The chain is built from TRBV28 and TRBJ2-7; D may be TRBD2 (5 bases). Germline lookup yields CDR1 MDHEN and CDR2 SYDVKM. CDR3 length: 13 amino acids. Trimming took off 6 bases at V and 1 base at J, with 10 bases between the two ends. Written as DNA, the CDR3 is TGTGCCAGCAGAGGGAGAGCGTCCTACGAGCAGTACTTC. Translation gives CASRGRASYEQYF.

The gene calls are TRBV7-2 and TRBJ2-5; 8 nucleotides align to TRBD1. This CDR3 contains 14 residues. With V trimmed by 4 bases and J by 1 base, 2 bases remained unmatched. Germline V gene lookup returns CDR1 SGHTA and CDR2 FQGNSA. DNA of the CDR3: TGTGCCAGCAGCTATACAGGGGGCCAAGAGACCCAGTACTTC. It encodes CASSYTGGQETQYF.